This section outlines one T cell receptor (beta chain) sequence together with its context. This sample was included in a study of blood T cell repertoires in COVID-19. Looking at the study overall: Researchers got acute and convalescent COVID-19 samples from the United States, Italy and Spain.

In the original processing: Amplification of reference gene primers was used by the study to estimate nucleated cell counts. Profiled with immunoSEQ multiplex PCR; TCRdb holds only in-frame clones, not every one. D and trimming were read from the DNA, whereas the V and J calls and clone size are those reported in that table. Found here are around 40,000 clones, about four fifths of them singletons; the top ten hold more than 20%. This receptor was taken from a man aged 70 or older with acute or convalescent COVID-19. Sequencing was done on a sample of peripheral blood.

The CDR3 here is CATSDIHRTSSYEQYF. For the CDR3, the DNA is TGTGCCACCAGTGATATACACCGGACTAGCTCCTACGAGCAGTACTTC. The chain links TRBV24-1 to TRBJ2-7, with TRBD2 matching 7 bases. Germline V gene lookup returns CDR1 KGHDR and CDR2 SFDVKD. J gave up 0 bases and V 3 bases, and 7 bases lay outside the gene matches. CDR3 length equals 16 residues.